The entry that follows covers one T cell receptor (beta chain) sequence. There is no known antigen for this receptor. No base qualities exist here, and no much larger clone lies one base off it. This specimen comes from a study of cytomegalovirus exposure and HLA in healthy donors (dated by TCRdb to about 2017). Looking at the study overall: An earlier analysis of several hundred of the donors reported 250 to 300 Gb of sequence data and approximately 110 million unique TCR beta sequences from about 179 million T cells. The genetic ancestry cluster associated with self-reported Caucasian donors included 81% of the roughly 410 genotyped donors. The study used immunosequencing to profile the T cell repertoires of more than 650 subjects and linked those repertoires to cytomegalovirus serostatus. Along with the approximately 600-subject first cohort, a separate validation cohort of around 120 different subjects was used. All discovery cohort repertoires had been generated using a single sequencing platform. Typing coverage varied by locus: roughly 629-640 donors for A, B, C, DRB1 and DQB1; approximately 500 for DQA1; over 600 for DPA1; around 450 for DPB1. The study aimed to test whether cataloging public T cell receptors could reveal signatures of past pathogen exposure. HLA typing included class I and class II loci at four-digit resolution. A later genetic analysis used genome-wide SNP genotypes for about 55% of the 666 donors, treating that subset as a discovery cohort. In a later analysis, previously published TCR beta repertoires from fewer than 750 donors were re-analyzed and high-resolution HLA genotyping was added so that TCR occurrence patterns could be studied. About five DR-DQ haplotypes were handled as single units for association and clustering because linkage in the cohort was strong. To predict cytomegalovirus infection status, the study combined high-throughput TCR immunosequencing, statistical association of individual TCRs with disease status, and machine learning. Rather than drawing on any new phenotypic data, the later analysis identified candidate immune exposures from TCR beta sequences and the way those sequences occurred across donors. An early release covering roughly 600 HLA-typed donors comprised 250 to 350 gigabases of sequencing data and 85 million or so unique TCR sequences. Among roughly 400 genotyped donors of the cohort, an average of around 240,000 unique TCR beta nucleotide sequences was sequenced per donor, of which about 19% were non-productive. In an earlier analysis of around 540 of the donors, high-throughput TCR beta sequencing was used to judge whether each TCR beta V gene segment behaved as functional or pseudogenic. Donor age, sex, ethnicity and CMV serostatus were compiled alongside the repertoire data. What the work shows at the level of the full study, not this receptor alone: Over 15 rarely observed V segments, including chromosome 9 orphons, were excluded from the earlier analysis of approximately 500 of the donors because counts were too low. Sequencing depth was assumed to be roughly uniform across donors in the presence/absence analyses, though that assumption may not hold. An association between a missense DCLRE1C variant and V-gene and J-gene trimming of TCR beta chains was found in a later genetic analysis and replicated in an independent cohort. In a later analysis, most CMV-associated TCR beta chains were found to appear HLA-restricted, with HLA associations seemingly driven largely by CMV exposure. In this cohort, only TCR beta chains were sequenced, and detectable features were limited by the absence of alpha or paired-chain data. When HLA alleles, especially DR and DQ, strongly co-occurred, TCR associations were difficult to assign to individual alleles. The authors suggested that the approach could potentially be extended to other disease states and immunological phenotypes. In an earlier analysis of 587 of the donors, most TCR beta V segments appeared in productive rearrangements about 90% or about 30% of the time, broadly matching IMGT annotations. Linkage disequilibrium might explain the correlated functional status among segregating V segments, but an unknown experimental factor could not be ruled out. The 87-base-pair reads could not distinguish some IMGT-functional V segments, including TRBV6-2 and TRBV6-3, so those segments were excluded. For the cohort, immune exposure information was limited to CMV serostatus. The classifier was reported to diagnose cytomegalovirus status with high specificity and sensitivity in both the original cohort and the validation cohort. According to a later analysis, TCR association rates differed among HLA loci, with DRB1 alleles showing the most associated TCRs and HLA-C alleles showing the fewest. In a later analysis, some 17,000 TCR beta sequences were associated with specific HLA alleles at a false discovery rate of 0.05. A later analysis reported that several top co-occurrence clusters appeared linked to parvovirus B19, influenza, CMV and Epstein-Barr virus. A later genetic analysis reported fewer N-insertions in productive TCRs among donors in an Asian-associated ancestry cluster than the roughly 700-donor mean. A cluster of highly shared sequence variants was judged likely to be a technical artifact of the sequencing pipeline. The study listed over 150 TCR beta chains as associated with cytomegalovirus. In vitro tests confirmed that a few of the cytomegalovirus-associated TCR beta chains recognize cytomegalovirus antigens. Most TCR sequences were seen in very few donors, while some public TCRs were found in many individuals. A further reported finding was that TCR beta sequences accurately predicted the HLA-A and HLA-B alleles for most subjects in the first cohort. HLA typing was unavailable for some donors at each locus, so association tests used only the typed subset. A later analysis found that HLA-associated TCR beta chains were more clonally expanded and had lower generation probabilities than equally common non-associated chains.

In total, roughly 670 healthy bone marrow donors made up the cohort. At the time of sampling, all cohort members were nominally healthy, though unrecorded immune exposures were likely present. The donor tested CMV seropositive and was one of the 289 seropositive cohort members. A peripheral blood sample was provided by each donor, and peripheral blood mononuclear cells were used for TCR beta sequencing. The Qiagen DNeasy Blood Extraction Kit was used to extract genomic DNA from the blood cell samples. The library was generated by the immunoSEQ multiplex PCR assay. For the multiplex PCR, a mixture combining 60 forward primers for TCR Vbeta segments and 13 reverse primers for TCR Jbeta segments was used. The CDR3 region of rearranged TCR beta genes was amplified from genomic DNA by a multiplex PCR assay. On the Illumina HiSeq System, the amplified TCR beta libraries were sequenced as 87-base-pair reads. On the study's bioinformatics: Across the 600 to 700 repertoires, a later analysis counted approximately 75 million unique TCR beta chains, around 10 million of which were shared by at least two donors. Raw reads were error-corrected and collapsed into unique sequences with a nearest-neighbor algorithm that merged closely related sequences to remove PCR and sequencing errors. V, D and J gene segments were assigned by aligning CDR3 sequences to IMGT reference sequences. For a sequence to be retained, at least a six-nucleotide match to both a V gene segment and a J gene segment was required. Rearrangements were classified as productive when the CDR3 lacked stop codons and remained in frame with V and J, and all other rearrangements were classified as non-productive. CDR3 was defined according to IMGT convention as the region running from the second conserved V-encoded cysteine to the conserved J-encoded phenylalanine. Sequences without an unambiguous match to a single V gene segment were excluded from the earlier analysis of almost 600 of the donors. In an earlier analysis of 587 of the donors, V segments were called functional above 56.7% productive rearrangements and were called segregating when the between-donor standard deviation exceeded 5%. To diagnose cytomegalovirus status from the catalog of TCR beta chain sequences, a statistical classification framework was built. V and J gene assignment, in a later analysis, came from comparing TCR nucleotide sequences with IMGT/GENE-DB human TR gene sequences. A later analysis assigned CDR3 sequences and most-parsimonious VDJ recombination scenarios with the TCRdist pipeline. A later analysis defined each TCR beta chain by its CDR3 amino acid sequence plus V-gene family, and excluded reads lacking a unique V-gene family. In a later analysis, approximately 590 highly shared, low-generation-probability nucleotide sequences were removed to address suspected cross-contamination and a sequencing artifact. In a later analysis, a clonal expansion index was calculated for each public chain from normalized within-repertoire ranks of inferred template counts. In a later analysis, generation probabilities were computed with a VDJ recombination model fitted to out-of-frame rearrangements, and the resulting probabilities were checked against IGoR. Hypergeometric tests were used in a later analysis to score TCR-TCR, TCR-HLA and TCR-CMV co-occurrence, with a repertoire-size bias correction applied to the TCR pairs. To estimate false discovery rates, a later analysis permuted the HLA or CMV assignments 20 times. A later analysis grouped co-occurring TCRs with DBSCAN, adding TCRdist sequence similarity when clustering within HLA-allele-positive subsets. Repertoires with fewer than 30,000 or more than 120,000 public chains, plus five repertoires with anomalous nucleotide sharing, were excluded from co-occurrence clustering. Entries here come from immuneACCESS through TCRdb and include only in-frame sequences with V and J called. Some clones fail to appear in such tables; in the studies checked, an unresolved V gene covers under half of the shortfall, and the cause of the remainder is unknown. That table supplies the V and J calls and clone size; D and trimming were determined from the DNA. For this sample the table gives some 110,000 clones, of which about 80% were detected only once. The ten most abundant clones make up 3% of the sample.

The germline V gene gives CDR1 as SGDLS and CDR2 as YYNGEE. For this chain, trimming is 3 bases at the V end and 8 bases at the J end, and the number of junction bases without a gene match is 10. Inclusive of the bounding cysteine and phenylalanine, the CDR3 is 15 residues long. The retained sequence is limited to the CDR3, 45 bases, with the frame set at the first base. Input material: PBMCs. This TCR was sampled from a woman aged 18-29 years in good health and CMV-seropositive. Recombination linked TRBV9 to TRBJ1-4; TRBD1 matches 7 bases in the middle. The CDR3 amino acid sequence is: CASSESPGQIEKLFF. DNA sequence: TGTGCCAGCAGCGAGTCCCCGGGACAGATAGAAAAACTGTTTTTT.